The 5 T cell receptor beta chains reported below all come from one sample, sequenced in a study of cytomegalovirus exposure and HLA in healthy donors. Produced via immunoSEQ multiplex PCR; TCRdb's table is partial and in-frame only. The sample shows some 290,000 clones, 88% of them seen only once. The sequenced material came from PBMCs. These receptors came from a man aged 25-40 years in good health and CMV-seronegative.

This rearrangement joins TRBV5-1 to TRBJ2-7; D is possibly TRBD1 (6 bases). CDR3 size: 15 residues. Germline lookup yields CDR1 SGHRS and CDR2 YFSETQ. V gave up 0 bases and J gave up 3 bases, with 13 bases separating them. The chain's CDR3 is CASSLVRDTYYEQYF. The CDR3 DNA reads TGCGCCAGCAGCTTGGTCCGGGACACGTACTACGAGCAGTACTTC.

The chain employs TRBV4-1 and TRBJ1-5, with TRBD1 matching 9 bases. Germline CDR1 reads MGHRA; CDR2 reads YSYEKL. V was pared by 0 bases and J by 7 bases, with 10 bases of the junction left unmatched. The CDR3 is 17 amino acids. In DNA, the CDR3 is TGCGCCAGCAGCCAAGATTATTCAGGACAGGGGCGGCAGCCCCAGCATTTT. As protein: CASSQDYSGQGRQPQHF.

The CDR3 protein is CASSQALGPTREKLFF. The CDR3 DNA sequence: TGCGCCAGCAGCCAAGCATTGGGGCCCACACGGGAAAAACTGTTTTTT. The chain carries TRBV4-3 and TRBJ1-4; tentative D call: TRBD1 (5 bases). V was shortened by 1 base and J by 8 bases, with 17 bases between the two germline ends. Germline-derived CDR1 and CDR2 are LGHNA and YSLEER. This CDR3 region has 16 residues.

This chain links TRBV9 with TRBJ2-5; D possibly corresponds to TRBD2 (5 bases). The CDR3 is 16 amino acids. V gave up 3 bases and J gave up 5 bases, with 20 bases separating them. Germline assignment: CDR1 SGDLS and CDR2 YYNGEE. Here the CDR3 DNA reads TGTGCCAGCAGCGCAAACGGGAAGAGGGATCTTGAGACCCAGTACTTC. Translation gives CASSANGKRDLETQYF.

The chain carries TRBV5-8 and TRBJ2-5; D remains ambiguous. The germline CDR1 and CDR2 sequences are SGHTS and YDEGEE. Trimming left V 1 base short and J 7 bases short, with 14 bases between. This CDR3 spans 14 amino acids. The DNA of the CDR3 is TGTGCCAGCAGCTTGCGGCGGCAAAGTTGGACCCAGTACTTC. Protein: CASSLRRQSWTQYF.